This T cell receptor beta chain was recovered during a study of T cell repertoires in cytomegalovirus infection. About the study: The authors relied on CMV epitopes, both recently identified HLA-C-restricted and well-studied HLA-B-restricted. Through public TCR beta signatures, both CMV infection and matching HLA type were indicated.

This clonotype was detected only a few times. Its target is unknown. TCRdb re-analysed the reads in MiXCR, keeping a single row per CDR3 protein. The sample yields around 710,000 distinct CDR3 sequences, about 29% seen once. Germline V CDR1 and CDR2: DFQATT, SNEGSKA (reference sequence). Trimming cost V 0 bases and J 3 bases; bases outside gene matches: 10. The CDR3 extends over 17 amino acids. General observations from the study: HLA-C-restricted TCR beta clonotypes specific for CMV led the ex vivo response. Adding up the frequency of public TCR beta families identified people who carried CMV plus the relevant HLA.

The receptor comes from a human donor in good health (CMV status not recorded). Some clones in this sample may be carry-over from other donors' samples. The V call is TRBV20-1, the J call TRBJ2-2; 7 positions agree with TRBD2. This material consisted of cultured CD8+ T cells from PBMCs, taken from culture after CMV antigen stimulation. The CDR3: CSARESVYSGYTGELFF. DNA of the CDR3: TGCAGTGCTAGAGAAAGCGTCTATAGCGGGTACACCGGGGAGCTGTTTTTT.